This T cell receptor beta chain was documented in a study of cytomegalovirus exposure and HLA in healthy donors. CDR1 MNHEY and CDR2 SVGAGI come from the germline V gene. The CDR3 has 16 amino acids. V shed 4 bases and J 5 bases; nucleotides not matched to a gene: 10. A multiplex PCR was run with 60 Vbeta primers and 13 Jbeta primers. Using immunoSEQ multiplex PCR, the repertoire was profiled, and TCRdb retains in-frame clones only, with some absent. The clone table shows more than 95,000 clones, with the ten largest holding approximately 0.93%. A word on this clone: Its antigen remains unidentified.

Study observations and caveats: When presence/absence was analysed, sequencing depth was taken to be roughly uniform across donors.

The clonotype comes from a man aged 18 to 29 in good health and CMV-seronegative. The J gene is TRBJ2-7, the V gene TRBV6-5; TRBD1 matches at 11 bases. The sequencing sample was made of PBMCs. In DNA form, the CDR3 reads TGTGCCAGCAGTTCCGGACAGGGGGCGTTTCTCCACGAGCAGTACTTC. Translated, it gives CASSSGQGAFLHEQYF.